One and the same sample provided the 25 T cell receptor beta chains below, sequenced in a study of Graves' ophthalmopathy and Graves' hyperthyroidism (dated by TCRdb to the late 2010s). Sequenced on an Illumina HiSeq 2000. For repertoire sequencing, TCR beta CDR3 regions were amplified from RNA transcripts. The first round was an RT-PCR using HTBI primers with the Qiagen OneStep RT-PCR kit, and this first round was followed by a second-round multiplex PCR, then size selection and purification. Starting from the raw public reads, TCRdb applied fastp trimming at Q25, assembled clones with MiXCR and retained in-frame beta chains. Identical CDR3 proteins give one entry, which carries the most common genes and DNA. The sample yields tens of thousands of distinct CDR3 sequences; roughly 50% were counted once. Jointly, the top ten make up 20% to 30% of the sample. What was sequenced was peripheral blood. All receptors derive from an adult woman with stable Graves' hyperthyroidism.

There are many counts of this clonotype. The rearrangement joins TRBV20-1 to TRBJ2-5; 8 nucleotides agree with TRBD1. Germline V gives CDR1 DFQATT, CDR2 SNEGSKA (reference sequence). J gave up 12 bases and V 3 bases, and 3 bases lay outside the gene matches. This CDR3 contains 10 residues. CDR3 loop: CSARPGQEYF. The DNA for the CDR3 is TGCAGTGCTAGGCCGGGACAGGAGTACTTC.

The sample holds a few counts of this clonotype. The genes are TRBV29-1 and TRBJ2-7, with 7 bases fitting TRBD1. This CDR3 has 13 residues. The V segment lost 8 bases and the J segment 0 bases; nucleotides outside the gene matches: 7. Germline CDR1 reads SQVTM; CDR2 reads ANQGSEA. In nucleotides, the CDR3 is TGCAGCCTGCGTGAGGGGGCCTCCTACGAGCAGTACTTC. This gives the protein CSLREGASYEQYF.

V gene TRBV20-1 combines with J gene TRBJ1-1; D remains ambiguous. With 1 base removed from V and 1 base from J, the gap between germline ends came to 7 bases. This CDR3 is 13 amino acids long. The germline gives CDR1 DFQATT, CDR2 SNEGSKA (reference sequence). CDR3 in amino acids: CSARAGTNTEAFF. CDR3 nucleotides: TGCAGTGCTAGAGCCGGTACGAACACTGAAGCTTTCTTT.

This clonotype came up many times. The chain couples TRBV9 to TRBJ2-3; 7 bases map to TRBD1. Germline V CDR1 and CDR2: SGDLS, YYNGEE. The CDR3 covers 17 residues. V trimming: 1 base; J trimming: 1 base; junction bases outside the gene matches: 9. The CDR3 is CASSVNPRDRGTDTQYF. The CDR3 coding sequence is TGTGCCAGCAGCGTAAATCCCCGGGACAGAGGCACAGATACGCAGTATTTT.

This clonotype was counted only a few times. The chain has TRBV20-1 and TRBJ2-7; 13 bases are a match to TRBD2. Germline assignment: CDR1 DFQATT and CDR2 SNEGSKA (reference sequence). The length of the CDR3 is 13 residues. With V trimmed by 6 bases and J by 7 bases, 6 bases remained unmatched. In DNA form, the CDR3 reads TGCAGTGCCAGGATGACTAGCGGGAGGGAGCAGTACTTC. Its translation: CSARMTSGREQYF.

Points on this clonotype: Here the CDR3 omits its conserved ending phenylalanine or tryptophan, so a read error is the likely source. J is TRBJ1-4 and V is TRBV10-3; D gene uncertain. The germline gives CDR1 ENHRY, CDR2 SYGVKD. The CDR3 runs 14 residues. V lost 6 bases to trimming and J lost 7 bases, with 15 bases between them. DNA for the CDR3: TGTGCCATCAGGGAAAGACTCGAGGCTGAAAAACTGTTTCCT. Translated: CAIRERLEAEKLFP.

The V and J genes are TRBV10-3 and TRBJ2-7, with 10 bases fitting TRBD2. The germline gives CDR1 ENHRY, CDR2 SYGVKD. With V trimmed by 0 bases and J by 3 bases, 17 bases remained unmatched. The CDR3 extends over 20 amino acids. In DNA, the CDR3 is TGTGCCATCAGTGAGTCGAGTACGGCTAGCGGGAGTGCACGATTCTACGAGCAGTACTTC. This gives the protein CAISESSTASGSARFYEQYF.

The rearrangement uses TRBV5-1 and TRBJ2-7, with 12 bases identical to TRBD2. The V gene's germline CDR1 is SGHRS and CDR2 YFSETQ. The CDR3 covers 16 residues. J lost 6 bases, V lost 4 bases, and 11 bases had no gene match. CDR3 bases: TGCGCCAGCAGCCAAGCAGCGACTAGCGGGAGCCTCGAGCAGTACTTC. Translation gives CASSQAATSGSLEQYF. Based on the CDR3 plus reference TRBV5-1 and TRBJ2-7, the full variable domain is KAGVTQTPRYLIKTRGQQVTLSCSPISGHRSVSWYQQTPGQGLQFLFEYFSETQRNKGNFPGRFSGRQFSNSRSEMNVSTLELGDSALYLCASSQAATSGSLEQYFGPGTRLTVT.

The chain carries TRBV20-1 and TRBJ1-2, with 8 bases matching TRBD1. CDR1 and CDR2 (germline): DFQATT, SNEGSKA (reference sequence). The CDR3 is 13 amino acids. The V segment lost 3 bases and the J segment 5 bases; nucleotides outside the gene matches: 5. The CDR3 protein is CSASGRGHYGYTF. CDR3 nucleotide sequence: TGCAGTGCTAGCGGCAGGGGGCATTATGGCTACACCTTC.

The chain carries TRBV9 and TRBJ2-7; 8 nucleotides match TRBD2. Losses at the gene ends were 7 bases for V and 2 bases for J; bases not matched to a gene: 11. The CDR3 extends over 15 amino acids. Germline V gene sequence: CDR1 SGDLS, CDR2 YYNGEE. The CDR3 nucleotides read TGTGCCAGCGGCCTCGGGGGGGACTCCACCTACGAGCAGTACTTC. Amino acids: CASGLGGDSTYEQYF.

The chain has TRBV9 and TRBJ2-7; TRBD1 matches at 9 bases. This CDR3 comprises 12 residues. The V and J ends lost 4 bases and 7 bases, in that order; junction bases with no gene match: 3. Germline CDR1 is SGDLS and CDR2 is YYNGEE. In DNA form, the CDR3 reads TGTGCCAGCAGCCCCGGGACAGGGGAGCAGTACTTC. Translation gives CASSPGTGEQYF. The whole variable domain, filled in from reference TRBV9 and TRBJ2-7, reads DSGVTQTPKHLITATGQRVTLRCSPRSGDLSVYWYQQSLDQGLQFLIQYYNGEERAKGNILERFSAQQFPDLHSELNLSSLELGDSALYFCASSPGTGEQYFGPGTRLTVT.

The gene calls are TRBV7-6 and TRBJ2-5, with a tentative D call TRBD1 (7 bases). CDR1 is SGHVS and CDR2 is FNYEAQ in the germline V gene. The CDR3 is made up of 15 amino acids. V dropped 1 base and J dropped 2 bases, with 11 bases sitting between them. This CDR3 reads CASSLGGTEQETQYF. The CDR3 coding sequence is TGTGCCAGCAGCTTAGGCGGGACAGAACAAGAGACCCAGTACTTC.

This chain links TRBV2 with TRBJ1-1; D is unresolved. V gave up 3 bases and J gave up 1 base, with 9 bases separating them. Germline V gives CDR1 SNHLY, CDR2 FYNNEI. The CDR3 length is 14 residues. CDR3 region: CASSERDRNTEAFF. The DNA of the CDR3 is TGTGCCAGCAGTGAGAGGGATAGGAACACTGAAGCTTTCTTT.

The CDR3 region is CASRGGLAGGYEQYF. Written as DNA, the CDR3 is TGTGCCAGCAGGGGGGGACTAGCGGGAGGGTACGAGCAGTACTTC. The rearrangement joins TRBV2 to TRBJ2-7, with 16 bases lining up with TRBD2. Germline-derived CDR1 and CDR2 are SNHLY and FYNNEI. J was trimmed by 4 bases and V by 6 bases; bases with no gene match: 3. CDR3 length equals 15 residues. The entire variable domain, with the rest obtained from reference TRBV2 and TRBJ2-7, is as follows: EPEVTQTPSHQVTQMGQEVILRCVPISNHLYFYWYRQILGQKVEFLVSFYNNEISEKSEIFDDQFSVERPDGSNFTLKIRSTKLEDSAMYFCASRGGLAGGYEQYFGPGTRLTVT.

The genes are TRBV7-8 and TRBJ2-3; 12 positions match TRBD2. V shed 1 base and J 6 bases; nucleotides not matched to a gene: 5. The CDR3 has 16 amino acids. Per germline, CDR1 SGHVS and CDR2 FQNEAQ. The CDR3: CASSLGLAGVGDTQYF. The CDR3 DNA reads TGTGCCAGCAGCTTAGGACTAGCGGGAGTTGGGGATACGCAGTATTTT.

Details on this clonotype: A much larger clonotype is one base distant, so this may be a read error. V and J are TRBV30 and TRBJ2-7; D assignment may be TRBD1 or TRBD2 (5 bases each). This CDR3 comprises 14 residues. V was cut by 2 bases and J by 1 base, with 12 bases left in between. Germline V lookup: CDR1 GTSNPN, CDR2 SVGIG (reference sequence). CDR3 sequence: CAWSSGAGSYEQYF. The CDR3 DNA sequence: TGTGCCTGGAGTTCCGGGGCAGGGTCCTACGAGCAGTACTTC.

DNA of the CDR3: TGTGCCACCAGCACCGGGACAGGGCTTAACTATGGCTACACCTTC. Protein product: CATSTGTGLNYGYTF. This chain uses TRBV24-1 with TRBJ1-2; 9 bases line up with TRBD1. Germline CDR1 KGHDR, CDR2 SFDVKD. J gave up 1 base and V 7 bases, and 6 bases lay outside the gene matches. CDR3 length: 15 residues.

This clonotype was counted at least ten times. The V call is TRBV5-1, the J call TRBJ2-5; D possibly corresponds to TRBD1 (5 bases). The CDR3 totals 13 residues. V was clipped by 4 bases and J by 4 bases, with 11 bases between them. Germline CDR1 reads SGHRS; CDR2 reads YFSETQ. CDR3 in amino acids: CASSPQGLETQYF. The CDR3 DNA reads as TGCGCCAGCAGCCCTCAGGGTTTAGAGACCCAGTACTTC.

This clonotype is labeled as medium-sized. The gene calls are TRBV29-1 and TRBJ1-2, with unresolved D. Germline V lookup: CDR1 SQVTM, CDR2 ANQGSEA. The length of the CDR3 is 12 residues. V shed 6 bases and J shed 3 bases, with 11 bases lying between them. The CDR3 is CSVQRSYYGYTF. The CDR3 region has the DNA TGCAGCGTCCAGAGGTCCTACTATGGCTACACCTTC.

The V and J genes are TRBV29-1 and TRBJ1-1, with D maybe TRBD1 (6 bases). The CDR3 covers 10 residues. CDR1 SQVTM and CDR2 ANQGSEA come from the germline V gene. DNA of the CDR3: TGCAGTCTGGGGGCGATTAGAGCTTTCTTT. It translates to CSLGAIRAFF.

This clonotype was detected ten times or more. This sequence joins TRBV27 and TRBJ2-7; D perhaps matches TRBD2 (7 bases). CDR3 length: 16 amino acids. Per germline, CDR1 MNHEY and CDR2 SMNVEV (reference sequence). The ends were cut back, 1 base at V and 3 bases at J, with 16 bases in the middle. The chain's CDR3 is CASSLYSRGGSYEQYF. CDR3 coding DNA: TGTGCCAGCAGTTTATACTCTAGGGGGGGGAGCTACGAGCAGTACTTC.

This clonotype showed up many times. The chain combines TRBV2 with TRBJ1-6; unclear D gene. The CDR3 length is 16 residues. Trimming stripped 2 bases from V and 0 bases from J, with 8 bases between. Germline V gene sequence: CDR1 SNHLY, CDR2 FYNNEI. CDR3 sequence reads: CASSEYPSSYNSPLHF. The DNA of the CDR3 is TGTGCCAGCAGTGAATATCCCAGCTCCTATAATTCACCCCTCCACTTT.

The chain recombines TRBV6-5 with TRBJ2-7; D possibly corresponds to TRBD1 (8 bases). Trimming pared 1 base from V and 3 bases from J, leaving 16 bases between. Looked up from germline, CDR1 is MNHEY and CDR2 is SVGAGI. The CDR3 length is 16 residues. The CDR3 is CASSYFGGTGHYEQYF. As DNA, the CDR3 is TGTGCCAGCAGTTACTTCGGGGGGACAGGCCACTACGAGCAGTACTTC.

This clonotype has at least ten counts. This chain joins TRBV7-3 and TRBJ1-4, with D hard to call. This CDR3 has 14 amino acids. Germline CDR1 SGHTA, CDR2 FQGTGA. V shed 9 bases and J shed 0 bases, with 11 bases lying between them. The CDR3: CARPEETTNEKLFF. CDR3 DNA: TGTGCCAGACCGGAGGAGACAACTAATGAAAAACTGTTTTTT.

This clonotype was observed many times. This sequence joins TRBV7-9 and TRBJ2-7; possibly TRBD1 or TRBD2 for D (6 bases each). The CDR3 spans 15 residues. The germline V gene has CDR1 SEHNR and CDR2 FQNEAQ (reference sequence). V was trimmed by 5 bases and J by 2 bases, leaving 16 bases between them. Here the CDR3 DNA reads TGTGCCAGCAGCCGAAGTGGAGGGGGAACCTACGAGCAGTACTTC. It translates to CASSRSGGGTYEQYF.